The subject of this entry is one T cell receptor beta chain. Which antigen it targets is not known. No per-base quality is available; no much larger clone lies one base away. Germline trimming amounts to 5 bases on V and 2 bases on J, with 4 as the count of junction bases outside the gene matches. The CDR3, from cysteine to phenylalanine, totals 15 residues. Of all the DNA, just the CDR3 is kept, 45 bases in frame from base 1. This record comes from a study of response to subunit inactivated influenza vaccine (dated by TCRdb to about 2018). Some background on the complete study: Deep quantitative profiling of the T cell receptor repertoire was used in the study to follow responses to a trivalent subunit inactivated influenza vaccine. Results the study describes overall, beyond this receptor: The authors suggested that each seasonal influenza vaccination may recruit only a limited number of new T cells.

The library was produced with RT-PCR. The sequencer was an Illumina HiSeq 2500. TCRdb trimmed public reads at Q25 via fastp, called clones via MiXCR and kept in-frame beta chains. Every distinct CDR3 protein forms one entry, paired with its most common genes and DNA. The sample table lists around 710,000 distinct CDR3 sequences, around 13% of them with a count of one. The ten most abundant clones make up roughly 6.4% of the sample. The sequencing here drew on PBMCs from blood, taken 14 days before vaccination. The sequence was collected from a man aged 45-60 years who received an inactivated influenza vaccine. Donor details come from another sample of the same person, matched by shared clones. This sequence uses TRBV12-3 or TRBV12-4 and TRBJ2-5, and 11 junction bases match TRBD1. CDR3 region: CASSKDRGLQETQYF. Here is the DNA: TGTGCCAGCAGTAAGGACAGGGGGCTGCAAGAGACCCAGTACTTC.